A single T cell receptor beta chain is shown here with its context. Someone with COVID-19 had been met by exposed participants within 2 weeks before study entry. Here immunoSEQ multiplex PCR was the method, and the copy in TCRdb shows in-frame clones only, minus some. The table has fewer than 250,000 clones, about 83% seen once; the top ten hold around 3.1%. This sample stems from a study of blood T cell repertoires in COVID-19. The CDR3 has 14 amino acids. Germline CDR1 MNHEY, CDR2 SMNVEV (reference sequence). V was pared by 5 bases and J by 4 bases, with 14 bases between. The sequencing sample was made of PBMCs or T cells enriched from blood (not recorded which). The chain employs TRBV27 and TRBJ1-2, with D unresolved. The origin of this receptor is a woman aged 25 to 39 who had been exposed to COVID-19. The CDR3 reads CASSKSPGFYGYTF. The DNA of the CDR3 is TGTGCCAGCAGTAAATCCCCGGGTTTCTATGGCTACACCTTC.